This TCR beta chain was sequenced in a study of regulatory T cells in long-lasting Graves disease. Investigators prepared the TCR beta libraries by applying iRepertoire HTBI primers and Arm-PCR of CDR3 regions. TCRdb re-called the multiplex PCR reads with MiXCR, one entry per CDR3 protein. The table lists 450,000 to 700,000 distinct CDR3 sequences, 13% of them singletons. This clonotype showed up many times. Time point noted: newly diagnosed GD, antithyroid drugs for less than 3 months. Following extraction of RNA from PBMCs, that RNA was used to make the TCR library. The patients included were those that came from an endocrinology department in Xi'an, China. The sample also formed part of further work on T cells in Graves' hyperthyroidism and ophthalmopathy. That work states: For Graves' hyperthyroidism to be stable, ophthalmopathy could not progress within 18 months. RT-PCR in the first round (using the HTBI primer set) targeted the TCR CDR3.

The source of this sequence is a man aged 25 to 40 with Graves disease. Material: peripheral blood mononuclear cells (PBMCs), obtained at new diagnosis, from a patient treated with antithyroid drugs.

The CDR3 coding sequence is TGTGCCAGCAGCTTAGATAGGCGCAGCACAGATACGCAGTATTTT. Its protein is CASSLDRRSTDTQYF. The rearrangement joins TRBV7-3 to TRBJ2-3, with unresolved D. From germline, CDR1 is SGHTA and CDR2 FQGTGA. This CDR3 region has 15 residues. Trimming cost V 2 bases and J 0 bases, with 9 bases left between them.